This T cell receptor (beta chain) is drawn from a study of blood T cell repertoires in COVID-19. Enrollees, roughly 18 to 90 years old, lived in 25 or so US areas. Participants' reported clinical history set cohort assignment. Per the germline V gene, CDR1 is MGHRA and CDR2 is YSYEKL. The ends lost 2 bases at V and 3 bases at J; junction bases unmatched: 9. The CDR3 is 16 residues long. Methods used by the authors: How many nucleated cells were present was estimated from reference gene primer amplification. Produced via immunoSEQ multiplex PCR; TCRdb's table is partial and in-frame only. V and J calls and clone size are as listed in that table; D and trimming were resolved from the DNA. The sample contains over 350,000 clones, over 75% of which appear only once.

The source of this sequence is a woman aged 30 to 39 with acute COVID-19. Sequencing was carried out using PBMCs or T cells enriched from blood (not recorded which). This rearrangement joins TRBV4-1 to TRBJ2-7; 8 bases fit TRBD1. The CDR3 here is CASSQSDRAYGYEQYF. As DNA, the CDR3 is TGCGCCAGCAGCCAATCGGACAGGGCGTATGGCTACGAGCAGTACTTC.